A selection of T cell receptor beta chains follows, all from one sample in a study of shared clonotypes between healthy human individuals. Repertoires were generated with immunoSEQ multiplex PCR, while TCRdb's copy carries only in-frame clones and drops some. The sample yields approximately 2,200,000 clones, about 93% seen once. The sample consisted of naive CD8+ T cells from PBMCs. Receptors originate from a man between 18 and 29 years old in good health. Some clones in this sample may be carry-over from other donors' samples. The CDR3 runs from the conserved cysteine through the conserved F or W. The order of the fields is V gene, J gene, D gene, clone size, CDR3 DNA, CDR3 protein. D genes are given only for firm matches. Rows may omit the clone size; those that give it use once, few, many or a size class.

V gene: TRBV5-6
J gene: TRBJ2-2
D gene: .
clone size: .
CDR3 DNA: TGTGCCAGCACCCTCGGCGTCGCCGGGGAGCTGTTTTTT
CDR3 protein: CASTLGVAGELFF

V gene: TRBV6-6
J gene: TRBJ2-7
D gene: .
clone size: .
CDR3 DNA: TGTGCCAGCAGTTACTCGATTGGGGAAATCTCCTACGAGCAGTACTTC
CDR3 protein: CASSYSIGEISYEQYF

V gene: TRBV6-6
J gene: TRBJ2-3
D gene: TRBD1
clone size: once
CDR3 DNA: TGTGCCAGCAGTTACCCGGACAGGGGGCTTGGTACGCAGTATTTT
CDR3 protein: CASSYPDRGLGTQYF

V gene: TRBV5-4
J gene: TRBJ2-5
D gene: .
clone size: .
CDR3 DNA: TGTGCCAGCAGCTTTCTTGGGGGTTTAGAGACCCAGTACTTC
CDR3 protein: CASSFLGGLETQYF

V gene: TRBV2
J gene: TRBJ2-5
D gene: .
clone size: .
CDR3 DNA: TGTGCCAGCAGTAGGACGGCCAAATACTTC
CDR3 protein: CASSRTAKYF

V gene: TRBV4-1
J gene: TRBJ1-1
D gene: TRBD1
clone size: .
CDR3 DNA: TGCGCCAGCCGAGACAGGGGTACTGAAGCTTTCTTT
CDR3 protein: CASRDRGTEAFF

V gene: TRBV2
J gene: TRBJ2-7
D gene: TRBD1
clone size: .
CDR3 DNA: TGTGCCATCCGAGAGGACAGGGACGAGCAGTACTTC
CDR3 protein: CAIREDRDEQYF

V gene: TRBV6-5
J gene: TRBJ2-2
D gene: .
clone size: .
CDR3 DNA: TGTGCCAGCAGTTACTCACGAAACGGCGGCGGGGAGCTGTTTTTT
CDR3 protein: CASSYSRNGGGELFF

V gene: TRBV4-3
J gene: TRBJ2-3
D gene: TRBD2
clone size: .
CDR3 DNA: TGCGCCAGCAGCCAAACCCGGGGAGGGGCCGTAGGCACAGATACGCAGTATTTT
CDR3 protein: CASSQTRGGAVGTDTQYF

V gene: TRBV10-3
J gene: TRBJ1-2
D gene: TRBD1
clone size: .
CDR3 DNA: TGTGCCATCGGAACAGGGGGTGGCTACACCTTC
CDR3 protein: CAIGTGGGYTF

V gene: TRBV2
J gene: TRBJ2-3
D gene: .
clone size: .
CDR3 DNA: TGTGCCAGCAGTGCACCTAGCGACTCTAGCACAGATACGCAGTATTTT
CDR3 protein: CASSAPSDSSTDTQYF

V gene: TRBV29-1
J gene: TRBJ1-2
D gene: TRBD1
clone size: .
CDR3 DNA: TGCAGCGCCGGGACAGGGGATGTCAACTATGGCTACACCTTC
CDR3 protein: CSAGTGDVNYGYTF

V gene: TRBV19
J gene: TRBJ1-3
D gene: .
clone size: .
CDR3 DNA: TGTGCCAGTAGTTCGCAAGACTGGACTGGAAACACCATATATTTT
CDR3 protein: CASSSQDWTGNTIYF

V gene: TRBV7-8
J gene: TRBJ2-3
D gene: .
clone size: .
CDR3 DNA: TGTGCCAGCGGCCCTTCCATCGCCTCCACAGATACGCAGTATTTT
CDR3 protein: CASGPSIASTDTQYF

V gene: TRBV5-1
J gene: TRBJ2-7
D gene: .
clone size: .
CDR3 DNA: TGCGCCAGCAGCTGGAATATGAACCCTAGTAAGGAGCGGTCCTCCTACGAGCAGTACTTC
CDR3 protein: CASSWNMNPSKERSSYEQYF

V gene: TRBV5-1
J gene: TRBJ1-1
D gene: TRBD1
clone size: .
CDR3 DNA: TGCGCCAGCAGCTCATGGACAGGGGAGAACACTGAAGCTTTCTTT
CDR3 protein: CASSSWTGENTEAFF

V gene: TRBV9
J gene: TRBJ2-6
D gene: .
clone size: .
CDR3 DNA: TGTGCCAGCAGTGACCCCCCAGCCAGGGACTCTGGGGCCAACGTCCTGACTTTC
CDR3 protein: CASSDPPARDSGANVLTF

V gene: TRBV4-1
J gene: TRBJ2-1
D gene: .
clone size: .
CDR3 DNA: TGCGCCAGCAGCCCGGGGCGGGAGCAGTTCTTC
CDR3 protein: CASSPGREQFF

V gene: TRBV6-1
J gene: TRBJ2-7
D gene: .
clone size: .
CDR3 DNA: TGTGCCAGCAGTGAAGCAGCACTAGGTATCTACGAGCAGTACTTC
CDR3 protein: CASSEAALGIYEQYF

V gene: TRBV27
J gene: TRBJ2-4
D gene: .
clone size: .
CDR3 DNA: TGTGCCAGCAGTTCTCACACGTCGGGGGCCAAAAACATTCAGTACTTC
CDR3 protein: CASSSHTSGAKNIQYF

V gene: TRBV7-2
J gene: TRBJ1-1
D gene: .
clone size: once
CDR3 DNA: TGTGCCAGCAGCTCAGGGATCATGAACACTGAAGCTTTCTTT
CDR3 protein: CASSSGIMNTEAFF

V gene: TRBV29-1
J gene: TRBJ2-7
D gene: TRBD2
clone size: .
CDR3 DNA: TGCAGCGTTATCGGGGGGACCACCTACGAGCAGTACTTC
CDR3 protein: CSVIGGTTYEQYF

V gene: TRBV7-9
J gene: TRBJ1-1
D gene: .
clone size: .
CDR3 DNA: TGTGCCAGCAGCTCAAGGGCTGAAGCTTTCTTT
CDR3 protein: CASSSRAEAFF

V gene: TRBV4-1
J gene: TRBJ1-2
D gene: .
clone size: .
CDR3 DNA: TGCGCCAGCAGCCAACTAGACGGGGGCGCCCGTATTGGCTACACCTTC
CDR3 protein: CASSQLDGGARIGYTF

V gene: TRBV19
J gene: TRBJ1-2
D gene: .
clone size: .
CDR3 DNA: TGTGCCAGTTTACGGGGGAGAGACTATGGCTACACCTTC
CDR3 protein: CASLRGRDYGYTF

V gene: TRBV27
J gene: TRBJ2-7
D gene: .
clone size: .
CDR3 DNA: TGTGCCAGCAGTTTAAGGGCCGCGGGCCACTACGAGCAGTACTTC
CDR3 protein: CASSLRAAGHYEQYF

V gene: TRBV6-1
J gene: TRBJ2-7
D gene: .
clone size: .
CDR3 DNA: TGTGCCAGCAGGGAAAAAGGGAGTCACGAGCAGTACTTC
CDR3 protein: CASREKGSHEQYF

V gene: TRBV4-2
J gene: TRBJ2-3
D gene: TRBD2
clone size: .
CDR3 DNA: TGTGCCAGCAGCCAATGGCCTCGGGTTAGCGGGAACACAGATACGCAGTATTTT
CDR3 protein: CASSQWPRVSGNTDTQYF

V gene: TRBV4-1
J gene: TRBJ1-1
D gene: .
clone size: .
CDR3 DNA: TGCGCCAGCAGCCAAGATCAAGGGGGGGCGACCACTGAAGCTTTCTTT
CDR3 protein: CASSQDQGGATTEAFF

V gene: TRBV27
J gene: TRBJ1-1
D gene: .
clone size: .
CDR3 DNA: TGTGCCACACGGAGGGGGGACTTTGAAGCTTTCTTT
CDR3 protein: CATRRGDFEAFF

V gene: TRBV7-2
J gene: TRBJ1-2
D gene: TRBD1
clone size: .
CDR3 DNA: TGTGCCAGCAGCTCCCGATCCGGGACAGGGACGCCTAACTATGGCTACACCTTC
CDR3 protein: CASSSRSGTGTPNYGYTF

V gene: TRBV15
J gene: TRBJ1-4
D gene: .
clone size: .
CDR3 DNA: TGTGCCACCAGCAGAGATGCCCAAGTGGGGCAAAAACTGTTTTTT
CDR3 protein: CATSRDAQVGQKLFF

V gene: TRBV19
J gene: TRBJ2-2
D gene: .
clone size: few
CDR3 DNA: TGTGCCAGTACTCCCCTAACGGAGGCGAACACCGGGGAGCTGTTTTTT
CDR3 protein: CASTPLTEANTGELFF

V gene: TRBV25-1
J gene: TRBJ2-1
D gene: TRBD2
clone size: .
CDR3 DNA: TGTGCCAGCAGTGTCGGCCTAGCGGGAGGGCCTGAGCAGTTCTTC
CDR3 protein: CASSVGLAGGPEQFF

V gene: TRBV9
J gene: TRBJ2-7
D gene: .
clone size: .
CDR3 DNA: TGTGCCAGCAGCGTATACGGGGACACCTACGAGCAGTACTTC
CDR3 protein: CASSVYGDTYEQYF

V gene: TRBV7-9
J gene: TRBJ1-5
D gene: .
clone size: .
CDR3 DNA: TGTGCCAGCAGCCCTCCGGGAAGCAATCAGCCCCAGCATTTT
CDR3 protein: CASSPPGSNQPQHF

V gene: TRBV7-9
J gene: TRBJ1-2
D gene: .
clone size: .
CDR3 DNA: TGTGCCAGCAGCTTAGTCGGCAGGAGCCCCCTGGACTATGGCTACACCTTC
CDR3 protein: CASSLVGRSPLDYGYTF

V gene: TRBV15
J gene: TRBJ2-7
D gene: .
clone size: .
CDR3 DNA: TGTGCCACCAGCGCCTTACACCACGAGCAGTACTTC
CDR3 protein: CATSALHHEQYF

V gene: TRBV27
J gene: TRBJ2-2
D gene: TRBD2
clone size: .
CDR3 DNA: TGTGCCAGCAGTTTCGCGGGAGGCGGGACCGGGGAGCTGTTTTTT
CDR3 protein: CASSFAGGGTGELFF

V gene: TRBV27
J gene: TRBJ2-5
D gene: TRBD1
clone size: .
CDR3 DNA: TGTGCCAGCGGTCCGGGACAGGCGGATGAAGAGACCCAGTACTTC
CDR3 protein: CASGPGQADEETQYF

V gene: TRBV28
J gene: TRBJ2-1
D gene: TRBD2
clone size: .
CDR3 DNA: TGTGCCAGCAGTCCGTTCGGGACTAGCGGGATAAGGGTGCAGTTCTTC
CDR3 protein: CASSPFGTSGIRVQFF

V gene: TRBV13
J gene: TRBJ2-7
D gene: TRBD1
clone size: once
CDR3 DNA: TGTGCCAGCAGCCCATGGGACAGTTACGAGCAGTACTTC
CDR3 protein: CASSPWDSYEQYF

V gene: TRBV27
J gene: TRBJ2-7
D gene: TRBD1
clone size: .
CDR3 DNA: TGTGCCAGCAGACCCGGGACAGGCTCTTTTGGCGAGCAGTACTTC
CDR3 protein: CASRPGTGSFGEQYF

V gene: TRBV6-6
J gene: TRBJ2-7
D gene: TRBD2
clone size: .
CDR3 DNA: TGTGCCAGCAGTTACTCGCCGGGAGGCGAGCAGTACTTC
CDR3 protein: CASSYSPGGEQYF

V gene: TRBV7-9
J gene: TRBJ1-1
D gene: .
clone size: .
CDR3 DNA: TGTGCCAGCAACGACACGAACACTGAAGCTTTCTTT
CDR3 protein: CASNDTNTEAFF

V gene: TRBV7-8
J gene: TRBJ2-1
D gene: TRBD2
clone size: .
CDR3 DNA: TGTGCCAGCAGGCCGGGACTAGCGGGAGTTGAATCCTACAATGAGCAGTTCTTC
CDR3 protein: CASRPGLAGVESYNEQFF

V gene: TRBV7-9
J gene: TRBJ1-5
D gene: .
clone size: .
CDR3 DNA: TGTGCCAGCAGCTTAGACGGCAGTCGCAATCAGCCCCAGCATTTT
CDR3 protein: CASSLDGSRNQPQHF

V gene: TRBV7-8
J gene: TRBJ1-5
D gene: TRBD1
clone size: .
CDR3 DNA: TGTGCCAGCAGTAGGGACAGGGGTTTCCTCCTGGGCAATCAGCCCCAGCATTTT
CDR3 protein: CASSRDRGFLLGNQPQHF

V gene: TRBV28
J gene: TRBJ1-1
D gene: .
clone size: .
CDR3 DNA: TGTGCCAGCAGTTTCCGCTCGGGGAACACTGAAGCTTTCTTT
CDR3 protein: CASSFRSGNTEAFF

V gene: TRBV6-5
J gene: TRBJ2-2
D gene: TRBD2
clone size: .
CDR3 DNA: TGTGCCAGCAAGGCGGGAGTTGGGACCGGGGAGCTGTTTTTT
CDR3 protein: CASKAGVGTGELFF

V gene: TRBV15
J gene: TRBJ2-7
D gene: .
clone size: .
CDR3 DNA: TGTGCCACCAGCGGGGCCAATGGCTACGAGCAGTACTTC
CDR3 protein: CATSGANGYEQYF

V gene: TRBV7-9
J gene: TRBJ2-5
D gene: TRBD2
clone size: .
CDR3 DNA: TGTGCCAGCTCGGCGGGGGGCCTCGAGACCCAGTACTTC
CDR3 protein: CASSAGGLETQYF

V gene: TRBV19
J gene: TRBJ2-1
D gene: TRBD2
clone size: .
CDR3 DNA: TGTGCCAGTAGTACTGGCAGGACTAGCGGTAGTGTGACCTCCTACAATGAGCAGTTCTTC
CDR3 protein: CASSTGRTSGSVTSYNEQFF

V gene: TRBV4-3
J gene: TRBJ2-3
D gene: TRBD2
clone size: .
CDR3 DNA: TGCGCCAGCAGCCGCCGGACTAGCGGGAGCCAAGTGGATACGCAGTATTTT
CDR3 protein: CASSRRTSGSQVDTQYF

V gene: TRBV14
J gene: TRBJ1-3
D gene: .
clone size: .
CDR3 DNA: TGTGCCAGCAGCCTCCGGGACCCGAGCTCTGGAAACACCATATATTTT
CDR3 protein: CASSLRDPSSGNTIYF

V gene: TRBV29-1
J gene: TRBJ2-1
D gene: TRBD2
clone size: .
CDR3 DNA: TGCAGCGTTGAAGGACTAGCGGGAGGGACGGTTGTAGGTGAGCAGTTCTTC
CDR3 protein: CSVEGLAGGTVVGEQFF

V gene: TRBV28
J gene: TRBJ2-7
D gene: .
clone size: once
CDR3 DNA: TGTGCCACCAAACCTCGACACGTCCCCTACGAGCAGTACTTC
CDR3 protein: CATKPRHVPYEQYF